A single T cell receptor beta chain is shown here with its context. Its binding antigen is unknown. It has no much larger one-base neighbor in the sample; base qualities were not kept. The sample comes from a study of OX40 agonist ivuxolimab in advanced cancers. About the full investigation: Ivuxolimab, which targeted the costimulatory receptor OX40 (CD134), was an agonistic, fully human IgG2 monoclonal antibody. Partial responses were achieved by three dose-escalation patients, of whom one had hepatocellular carcinoma and two had cutaneous melanoma. Among the roughly 50 dose-escalation patients, approximately 20 had hepatocellular carcinoma, 15 or so melanoma, 9 renal cell carcinoma and 9 head and neck cancer. Intravenous ivuxolimab was administered to patients every 2 weeks at six dose levels: 0.01, 0.1, 0.3, 1.5, 3 and 10 mg/kg. Peripheral TCRbeta sequencing was intended to test whether TCR sequence diversity was altered and clonal T-cell expansion was caused by ivuxolimab. Prior anti-PD-1, anti-PD-L1 or anti-CTLA-4 therapy was permitted, and checkpoint inhibitors had been received by under 50% of dose-escalation patients. The monotherapy dose-escalation portion (N ≈ 56 patients) of the phase I ivuxolimab trial is reported in the paper. In the dose-escalation cohort, more than 75% of patients were male, and the mean age was about 55 years, with a range of roughly 23 to 85.

Trimmed from V: 4 bases; trimmed from J: 5 bases; junction bases lacking a gene match: 7. The CDR3 contains 14 residues, cysteine and phenylalanine counted. The DNA shown is the 42-base CDR3, in frame from base 1. CDR1 and CDR2 are drawn from the germline V gene: LGHNA, YSLEER. The trial excluded patients who had a history of autoimmune disease or who were on systemic immunosuppression. Peripheral blood for TCR sequencing was drawn from every dose cohort at baseline, at cycle 4 day 1 and at cycle 7 day 1. Samples were obtained from an open-label, multicenter, first-in-human phase I dose-escalation trial of ivuxolimab. Adults with locally advanced or metastatic melanoma, renal cell carcinoma, hepatocellular carcinoma or head and neck squamous cell carcinoma were enrolled in the trial. CD4+ and CD8+ T cells were sorted separately from peripheral blood before TCR sequencing. Genomic DNA was extracted from sorted cells for sequencing of the TCRbeta CDR3 region. TCRbeta CDR3 regions were sequenced using the immunoSEQ Assay. Entries here come from immuneACCESS through TCRdb and include only in-frame sequences with V and J called. Some clones fail to appear in such tables; in the studies checked, an unresolved V gene covers under half of the shortfall, and the cause of the remainder is unknown. Counted in this sample were more than 45,000 clones; roughly three quarters of them appeared once. Around 7% of the sample goes to the ten largest clones.

The full study reports these points: At doses from 0.1 to 3.0 mg/kg, clonal expansion was seen in both CD4+ and CD8+ blood T cells between baseline and week 6. Which antigens the clonally expanded peripheral T cells were specific for was not determined. After ivuxolimab, expanded clones were on average more numerous among CD8+ T cells than among CD4+ T cells. In the 0.1-3.0 mg/kg groups, partial responders had among the lowest normalized peripheral clonal expansion, particularly in CD8+ T cells. Low levels of normalized T-cell clonal expansion were also seen in some patients who did not respond.

The specimen was CD4+ or CD8+ T cells sorted from blood, collected in a trial of the OX40 agonist ivuxolimab. The receptor's source is an adult with an advanced solid tumor such as melanoma, head and neck, liver or kidney cancer. Recombination joined TRBV4-3 with TRBJ2-7; TRBD2 aligns with 8 central bases. CDR3 protein: CASSPPGLGHEQYF. The DNA sequence is as follows: TGCGCCAGCAGCCCGCCGGGACTAGGCCACGAGCAGTACTTC.